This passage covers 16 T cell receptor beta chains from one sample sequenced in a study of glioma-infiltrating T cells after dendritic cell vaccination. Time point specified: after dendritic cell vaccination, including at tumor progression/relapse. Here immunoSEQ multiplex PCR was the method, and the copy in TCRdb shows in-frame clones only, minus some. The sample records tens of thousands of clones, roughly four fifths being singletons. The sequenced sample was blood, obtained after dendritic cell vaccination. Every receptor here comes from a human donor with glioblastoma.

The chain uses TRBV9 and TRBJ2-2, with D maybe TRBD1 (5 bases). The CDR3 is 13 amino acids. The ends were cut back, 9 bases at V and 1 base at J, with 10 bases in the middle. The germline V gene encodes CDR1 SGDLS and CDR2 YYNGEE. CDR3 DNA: TGTGCCAACCAGGGTAAGAACACCGGGGAGCTGTTTTTT. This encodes CANQGKNTGELFF.

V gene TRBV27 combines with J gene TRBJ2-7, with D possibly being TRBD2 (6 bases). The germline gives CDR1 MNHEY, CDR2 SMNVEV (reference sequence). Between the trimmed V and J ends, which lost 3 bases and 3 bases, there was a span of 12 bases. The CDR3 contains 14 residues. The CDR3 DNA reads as TGTGCCAGCAGTTTTGGCGGGGAATACTACGAGCAGTACTTC. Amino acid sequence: CASSFGGEYYEQYF.

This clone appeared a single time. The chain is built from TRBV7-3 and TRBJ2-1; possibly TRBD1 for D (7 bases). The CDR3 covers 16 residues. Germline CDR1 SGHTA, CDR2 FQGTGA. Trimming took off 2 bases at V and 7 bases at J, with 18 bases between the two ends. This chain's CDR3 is CASSLWRDPGGNEQFF. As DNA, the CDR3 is TGTGCCAGCAGCTTATGGCGGGACCCAGGGGGGAATGAGCAGTTCTTC.

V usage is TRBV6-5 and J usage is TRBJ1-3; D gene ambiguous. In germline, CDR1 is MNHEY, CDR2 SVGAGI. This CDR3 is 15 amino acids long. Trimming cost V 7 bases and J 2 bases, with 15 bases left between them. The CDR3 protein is CASTRSAEAGNTIYF. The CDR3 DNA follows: TGTGCCAGCACCCGGAGCGCAGAGGCTGGAAACACCATATATTTT.

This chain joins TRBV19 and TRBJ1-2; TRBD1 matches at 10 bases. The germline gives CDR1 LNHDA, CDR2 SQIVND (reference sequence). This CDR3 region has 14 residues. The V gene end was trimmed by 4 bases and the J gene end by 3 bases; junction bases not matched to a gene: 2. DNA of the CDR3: TGTGCCAGTAGTAAGGGACAGGGGTACTATGGCTACACCTTC. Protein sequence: CASSKGQGYYGYTF.

CDR3 in DNA: TGTGCCACCAGCGACAGTGGGCCTTTTTCTGGGGCCAACGTCCTGACTTTC. Translating it yields CATSDSGPFSGANVLTF. The rearrangement links TRBV15 to TRBJ2-6; a weak D match, TRBD1 (5 bases). CDR1 is LNHNV and CDR2 is YYDKDF in the germline V gene (reference sequence). Trimming left V 5 bases short and J 1 base short, with 15 bases between. CDR3 length equals 17 residues.

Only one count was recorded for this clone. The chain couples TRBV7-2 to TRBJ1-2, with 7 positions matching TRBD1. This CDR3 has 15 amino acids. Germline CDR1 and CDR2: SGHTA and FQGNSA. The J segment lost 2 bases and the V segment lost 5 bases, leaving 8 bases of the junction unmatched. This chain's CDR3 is CASSIPRQGNYGYTF. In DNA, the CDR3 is TGTGCCAGCAGCATCCCTCGACAGGGCAACTATGGCTACACCTTC.

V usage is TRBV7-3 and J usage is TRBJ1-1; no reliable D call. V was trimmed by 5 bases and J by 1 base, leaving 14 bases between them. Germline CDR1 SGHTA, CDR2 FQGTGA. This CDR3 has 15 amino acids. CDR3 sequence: CASSRDGSGNTEAFF. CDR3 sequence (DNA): TGTGCCAGCAGCCGAGATGGGAGCGGGAACACTGAAGCTTTCTTT.

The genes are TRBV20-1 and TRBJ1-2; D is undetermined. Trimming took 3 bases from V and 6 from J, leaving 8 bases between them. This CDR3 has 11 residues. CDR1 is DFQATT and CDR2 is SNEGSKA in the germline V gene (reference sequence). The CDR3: CSASMGDGYTF. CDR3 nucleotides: TGCAGTGCTAGTATGGGAGATGGCTACACCTTC.

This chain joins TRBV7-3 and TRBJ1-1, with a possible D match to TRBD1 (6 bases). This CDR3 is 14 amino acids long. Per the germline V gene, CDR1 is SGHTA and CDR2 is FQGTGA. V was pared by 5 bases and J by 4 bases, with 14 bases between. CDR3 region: CASSQDRLGTEAFF. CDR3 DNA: TGTGCCAGCAGCCAAGACAGGCTGGGCACTGAAGCTTTCTTT.

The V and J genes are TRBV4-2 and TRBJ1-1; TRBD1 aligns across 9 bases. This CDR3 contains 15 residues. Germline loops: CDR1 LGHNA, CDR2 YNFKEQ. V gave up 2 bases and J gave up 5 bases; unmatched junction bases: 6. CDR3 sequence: CASSQRQGEWTEAFF. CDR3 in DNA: TGTGCCAGCAGCCAAAGACAGGGGGAATGGACTGAAGCTTTCTTT.

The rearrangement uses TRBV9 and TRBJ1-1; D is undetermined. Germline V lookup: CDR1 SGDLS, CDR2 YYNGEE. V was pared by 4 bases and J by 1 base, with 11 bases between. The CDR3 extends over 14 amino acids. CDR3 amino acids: CASSKVEGNTEAFF. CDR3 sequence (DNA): TGTGCCAGCAGCAAGGTAGAGGGGAACACTGAAGCTTTCTTT.

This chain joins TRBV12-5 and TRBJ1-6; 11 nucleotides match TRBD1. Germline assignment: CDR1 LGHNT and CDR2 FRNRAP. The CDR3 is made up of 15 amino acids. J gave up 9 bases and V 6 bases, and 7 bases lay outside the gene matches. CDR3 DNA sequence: TGTGCTAGTGGACCAGGACAGGGGGCGGGTTCACCCCTCCACTTT. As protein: CASGPGQGAGSPLHF.

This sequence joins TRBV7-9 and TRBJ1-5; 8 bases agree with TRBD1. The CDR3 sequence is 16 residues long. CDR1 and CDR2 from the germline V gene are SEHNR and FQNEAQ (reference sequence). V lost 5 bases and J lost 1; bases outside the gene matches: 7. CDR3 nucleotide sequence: TGTGCCAGCAGCCCCTCGGACAGGGCCAGCAATCAGCCCCAGCATTTT. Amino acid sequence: CASSPSDRASNQPQHF.

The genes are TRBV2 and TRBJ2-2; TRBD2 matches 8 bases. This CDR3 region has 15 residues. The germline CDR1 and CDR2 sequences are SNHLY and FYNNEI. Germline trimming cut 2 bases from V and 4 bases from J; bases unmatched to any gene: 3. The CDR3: CASSENGRGTGELFF. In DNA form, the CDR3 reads TGTGCCAGCAGTGAAAACGGGAGGGGCACCGGGGAGCTGTTTTTT.

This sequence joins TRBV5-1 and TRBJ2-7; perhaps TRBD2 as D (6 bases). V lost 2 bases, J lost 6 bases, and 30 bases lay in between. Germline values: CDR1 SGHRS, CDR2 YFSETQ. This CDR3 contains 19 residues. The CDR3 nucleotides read TGCGCCAGCAGCTTAATCCCGGGACTGGGGACTCAGGGTGTAGTCGAGCAGTACTTC. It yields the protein CASSLIPGLGTQGVVEQYF.